Reported below is one T cell receptor (beta chain). No antigen is known for it. Base qualities were left out, and no much larger clone turns up one base away. The source of the sample is a study of blood T cell repertoires in COVID-19 (dated by TCRdb to the early 2020s). Turning to the overall study: Collaborator samples came from the United States, Italy and Spain and covered acute and convalescent phases of COVID-19. Nearly every sample came with metadata listing a de-identified subject ID, COVID-19 status, age in years and sex. The repertoires were released in a freely available public database meant as a resource for research on the immune response to SARS-CoV-2. Where HLA class I and class II types were available, the types were taken from metadata supplied by the sample provider, not from assay-based typing. The material from the prospective study consisted of cDNA or gDNA derived from T cells, B-cell-depleted T cells, or PBMCs. Subjects who had been exposed to COVID-19, were actively infected with it, or had recovered from it provided the deeply sampled blood TCRbeta repertoires that made up the dataset. The samples were drawn from the first 160 participants of the ongoing ImmuneRACE study and from 1,254 subjects provided by 6 global collaborators.

Study-wide findings and limitations: Clinical and demographic metadata were provided uncurated, with the amount varying by source and participant.

From the cysteine up to the phenylalanine, the CDR3 has a length of 13 residues. Of the read, only the CDR3 DNA is kept; its 39 bases are in frame from base 1. The germline V gene (reference sequence) specifies MNHEY as CDR1 and SMNVEV as CDR2. The germline ends are 6 bases apart after V is trimmed by 1 base and J by 3 bases. The collaborating institutions used their own protocols to collect whole blood in K2EDTA tubes. Collaborator samples were shipped for TCRbeta analysis as frozen whole blood, isolated PBMCs, or DNA extracted from either sample type. TCRbeta CDR3 regions were amplified from genomic DNA using the immunoSEQ Assay, a bias-controlled multiplex PCR. Per the source publication's procedure: Nucleated cell counts per sample were estimated from amplification of reference gene primers within the assay. To quantify the absolute abundance of each unique TCRbeta CDR3 rearrangement, sequence reads were collapsed and filtered. For each sample, productive Simpson clonality was calculated as the square root of Simpson's diversity index over productive rearrangements. TCRdb took over this immuneACCESS table, retaining in-frame rearrangements with V and J assigned. Such tables are incomplete; in checked studies, under half of the missing clones stem from an unresolved V gene, and the remainder is unexplained. For V, J and clone size, that table is used; D and trimming come from the DNA. This sample comprises about 230,000 clones, around 84% of them detected only once. The ten largest account for about 0.91% of the sample.

The chain uses TRBV27 and TRBJ1-1; 6 matching bases give a weak D call of TRBD1. The sample comprised peripheral blood. The source of this sequence is a man aged 35 to 55 with acute or convalescent COVID-19. The DNA sequence is TGTGCCAGCAGTTTATACAGGGACACTGAAGCTTTCTTT. It translates to CASSLYRDTEAFF.